This entry concerns a single T cell receptor (beta chain). Its antigen remains unidentified. Trimming removed 0 bases at V and 4 bases at J, with 19 bases between. The CDR3 consists of 17 residues. The germline V gene has CDR1 LGHNA and CDR2 YNFKEQ. The record originates from a study of post-analysis software for immune sequencing data. Study context: In terms of disease course, relapsing-remitting, secondary progressive and progressive-relapsing multiple sclerosis were included. Study conclusions and caveats: Significantly lower normalized Chao1 diversity was found in patients with multiple sclerosis relative to controls. The F measure placed samples prepared in the same batch into strongly shared clusters. Five or six TRBV segments, TRBV5-6, TRBV5-1 and TRBV20-1 among them, were found more frequent in patients than controls.

Unique molecular identifiers were present in the TCR beta cDNA libraries. T cells, about 0.95 to 10 million of them, yielded approximately 530,000 cDNA molecules. Using its own MiXCR run on the PCR reads, TCRdb lists one record per CDR3 protein. The table lists 750,000 to 950,000 distinct CDR3 sequences, roughly half of them singletons. The material sequenced was blood. This sequence was found in a girl between 5 and 17 years old with multiple sclerosis. The chain uses TRBV4-2 and TRBJ2-7, with D possibly being TRBD2 (6 bases). As DNA, the CDR3 is TGTGCCAGCAGCCAAGATGGAGGGAGGTCCCGGGGGTACGAGCAGTACTTC. It encodes CASSQDGGRSRGYEQYF.